The 32 T cell receptor beta chains below were found in one sample sequenced in a study of T-cell reconstitution after alpha-beta-depleted transplantation in children. A library of TCRbeta sequences, prepared with unique molecular identifiers, was generated. TCRdb re-called the PCR reads with MiXCR, one entry per CDR3 protein. This sample has 250,000 to 350,000 distinct CDR3 sequences, with approximately 9.6% found just once. The material sequenced was PBMCs from the stem cell graft donor, taken from the stem cell graft. Receptors were obtained from a human donor who donated a stem cell graft to a child with SCID.

This clonotype was counted at least ten times. The rearrangement joins TRBV20-1 to TRBJ1-1, with D perhaps TRBD1 (5 bases). Germline CDR1 and CDR2: DFQATT and SNEGSKA (reference sequence). Trimming left V 1 base short and J 3 bases short, with 12 bases between. The CDR3 covers 14 residues. The CDR3 reads CSARGGSRDTEAFF. The DNA for the CDR3 is TGCAGTGCTAGAGGGGGCAGCCGGGACACTGAAGCTTTCTTT.

This chain connects TRBV10-3 to TRBJ2-7; D ambiguous. This CDR3 is 14 amino acids long. Germline CDR1 reads ENHRY; CDR2 reads SYGVKD. V dropped 0 bases and J dropped 3 bases, with 9 bases sitting between them. CDR3 residues: CAISESGRNYEQYF. DNA for the CDR3: TGTGCCATCAGTGAGTCGGGCAGAAACTACGAGCAGTACTTC.

The chain links TRBV2 to TRBJ1-6; D is ambiguous. Germline V lookup: CDR1 SNHLY, CDR2 FYNNEI. The CDR3 length is 13 residues. The ends were cut back, 1 base at V and 9 bases at J, with 7 bases in the middle. The CDR3 sequence: CASSEDSLSPLHF. The CDR3 nucleotides are TGTGCCAGCAGTGAAGACAGCCTTTCACCCCTCCACTTT. The whole variable domain, filled in from reference TRBV2 and TRBJ1-6, reads EPEVTQTPSHQVTQMGQEVILRCVPISNHLYFYWYRQILGQKVEFLVSFYNNEISEKSEIFDDQFSVERPDGSNFTLKIRSTKLEDSAMYFCASSEDSLSPLHFGNGTRLTVT.

V and J are TRBV9 and TRBJ2-1, with 9 bases aligning to TRBD1. The CDR3 length is 14 residues. The germline gives CDR1 SGDLS, CDR2 YYNGEE. The J segment lost 6 bases and the V segment lost 3 bases, leaving 4 bases of the junction unmatched. The CDR3, as DNA: TGTGCCAGCAGCGCCTGGACAGGGGTCAATGAGCAGTTCTTC. This sequence encodes CASSAWTGVNEQFF.

This chain joins TRBV12-3 or TRBV12-4 and TRBJ2-3; maybe TRBD2 (6 bases). Trimming pared 8 bases from V and 3 bases from J, leaving 15 bases between. This CDR3 has 14 amino acids. The chain's CDR3 is CASYSRAGTDTQYF. In DNA form, the CDR3 reads TGTGCCAGCTACTCCAGGGCGGGAACAGATACGCAGTATTTT.

This clonotype was found many times. The J gene is TRBJ2-3, the V gene TRBV14; 7 bases line up with TRBD1. CDR1 and CDR2 from the germline V gene are SGHDN and FVKESK. This CDR3 has 16 amino acids. V lost 1 base, J lost 3 bases, and 7 bases stayed unmatched. The CDR3 region is CASSQVTGTLTDTQYF. The CDR3 DNA follows: TGTGCCAGCAGCCAAGTGACAGGGACGCTGACAGATACGCAGTATTTT.

The chain has TRBV5-1 and TRBJ2-5, with TRBD2 as a possible D gene (6 bases). V lost 0 bases and J lost 1, with 16 bases in between. CDR3 size: 17 residues. Germline CDR1 reads SGHRS; CDR2 reads YFSETQ. The CDR3 sequence is CASSLGWRQGGQETQYF. The CDR3 DNA reads as TGCGCCAGCAGCTTGGGGTGGAGGCAGGGAGGCCAAGAGACCCAGTACTTC.

The V gene is TRBV7-9, the J gene TRBJ1-5; perhaps TRBD1 as D (6 bases). The V and J ends lost 5 bases and 0 bases respectively, with 17 bases between them. The CDR3 is 17 residues long. Germline V lookup: CDR1 SEHNR, CDR2 FQNEAQ (reference sequence). The CDR3 loop reads CASSGGSTGYSNQPQHF. For the CDR3, the DNA is TGTGCCAGCAGCGGAGGCTCGACAGGATATAGCAATCAGCCCCAGCATTTT.

The chain links TRBV4-2 to TRBJ2-1; the match to TRBD2 covers 7 bases. The V and J ends lost 0 bases and 4 bases, in that order; junction bases with no gene match: 6. Per germline, CDR1 LGHNA and CDR2 YNFKEQ. The CDR3 is made up of 16 amino acids. Here the CDR3 DNA reads TGTGCCAGCAGCCAAGAGACCAGCGGGGTTTACAATGAGCAGTTCTTC. As protein: CASSQETSGVYNEQFF.

In this sample, this clonotype turned up many times. The chain joins TRBV5-1 to TRBJ1-1, with D possibly matching TRBD1 (5 bases). The CDR3 consists of 19 residues. V lost 4 bases to trimming and J lost 0 bases, with 25 bases between them. The V gene's germline CDR1 is SGHRS and CDR2 YFSETQ. The DNA of the CDR3 is TGCGCCAGCAGCAATGGGTTATACACAGCCCGGGGCATGAACACTGAAGCTTTCTTT. It codes for CASSNGLYTARGMNTEAFF.

V gene TRBV5-5 combines with J gene TRBJ2-1; 9 nucleotides line up with TRBD2. Germline CDR1 SGHKS, CDR2 YYEKEE (reference sequence). The CDR3 has 15 residues. Trimming removed 0 bases from V and 9 bases from J; junction bases left unmatched: 7. DNA of the CDR3: TGTGCCAGCAGCTTGGCGGGCGGGGGGGCTATTGAGCAGTTCTTC. Amino acids: CASSLAGGGAIEQFF. Variable domain in full (rest from reference TRBV5-5 and TRBJ2-1): DAGVTQSPTHLIKTRGQQVTLRCSPISGHKSVSWYQQVLGQGPQFIFQYYEKEERGRGNFPDRFSARQFPNYSSELNVNALLLGDSALYLCASSLAGGGAIEQFFGPGTRLTVL.

This clonotype was counted ten times or more. The chain couples TRBV7-8 to TRBJ2-1; unclear D gene. V was clipped by 6 bases and J by 0 bases, with 12 bases between them. From germline, CDR1 is SGHVS and CDR2 FQNEAQ. The CDR3 is 15 amino acids. In DNA form, the CDR3 reads TGTGCCAGCAGAGTGAGGCGTAGCTCCTACAATGAGCAGTTCTTC. It codes for CASRVRRSSYNEQFF. Using reference TRBV7-8 and TRBJ2-1 for the parts outside the CDR3, the full variable domain is GAGVSQSPRYKVAKRGQDVALRCDPISGHVSLFWYQQALGQGPEFLTYFQNEAQLDKSGLPSDRFFAERPEGSVSTLKIQRTQQEDSAVYLCASRVRRSSYNEQFFGPGTRLTVL.

The table lists this clonotype with many counts. This chain uses TRBV18 with TRBJ1-6, with a tentative D call TRBD1 (5 bases). The V end lost 0 bases, the J end lost 3 bases, and 6 bases lay between the germline ends. The CDR3 spans 15 residues. The V gene's germline CDR1 is KGHSH and CDR2 LQKENI. The CDR3 region has the DNA TGTGCCAGCTCACCACCGGGACTCTATAATTCACCCCTCCACTTT. As protein: CASSPPGLYNSPLHF.

This clonotype was detected only a few times. CDR3 sequence: CAGRGASTGELFF. The CDR3, as DNA: TGTGCCGGCCGGGGGGCCTCCACCGGGGAGCTGTTTTTT. The V gene is TRBV4-2, the J gene TRBJ2-2; the D gene is possibly TRBD2 (7 bases). V gave up 11 bases and J gave up 4 bases, with 14 bases separating them. CDR1 LGHNA and CDR2 YNFKEQ come from the germline V gene. This CDR3 is built from 13 residues.

There are a few counts of this clonotype. This CDR3 reads CASSPGQNTADEQFF. Written as DNA, the CDR3 is TGTGCCAGCAGTCCTGGACAGAATACGGCGGATGAGCAGTTCTTC. The chain joins TRBV12-3 or TRBV12-4 to TRBJ2-1, with D possibly TRBD1 on 6 matching bases. The V and J ends lost 5 bases and 8 bases respectively, with 19 bases between them. This CDR3 spans 15 amino acids.

This clonotype was seen a few times. The V call is TRBV14, the J call TRBJ2-5, with D possibly TRBD2 on 6 matching bases. From germline, CDR1 is SGHDN and CDR2 FVKESK. The CDR3 has 16 amino acids. The ends were cut back, 1 base at V and 5 bases at J, with 17 bases in the middle. CDR3 residues: CASSQAVAGRSETQYF. Here the CDR3 DNA reads TGTGCCAGCAGCCAAGCCGTGGCAGGGAGGTCGGAGACCCAGTACTTC.

This clonotype was seen many times. The V and J genes are TRBV12-3 or TRBV12-4 and TRBJ2-1; 12 bases are shared with TRBD1. The CDR3 contains 15 residues. Losses at the gene ends were 7 bases for V and 3 bases for J; bases not matched to a gene: 4. CDR3 amino acids: CASTGTGGFYNEQFF. For the CDR3, the DNA is TGTGCCAGCACCGGGACAGGGGGCTTCTACAATGAGCAGTTCTTC.

This clonotype was observed a handful of times. V and J are TRBV5-1 and TRBJ1-3; D ambiguous. Trimming left V 3 bases short and J 0 bases short, with 4 bases between. This CDR3 spans 13 amino acids. The germline CDR1 and CDR2 sequences are SGHRS and YFSETQ. The CDR3 DNA reads as TGCGCCAGCAGCTCCAACTCTGGAAACACCATATATTTT. It translates to CASSSNSGNTIYF.

The genes are TRBV7-9 and TRBJ2-3, with D unclear. Trimming stripped 8 bases from V and 1 base from J, with 16 bases between. CDR3 size: 15 residues. The germline V gene has CDR1 SEHNR and CDR2 FQNEAQ (reference sequence). CDR3 loop: CASAPVGIGTDTQYF. CDR3 bases: TGTGCCAGCGCCCCGGTAGGGATCGGCACAGATACGCAGTATTTT.

This clonotype has at least ten counts. The chain joins TRBV12-3 or TRBV12-4 to TRBJ2-7, with D possibly matching TRBD1 (6 bases). The CDR3 covers 14 residues. The V end was cut by 4 bases, the J end by 3 bases, with 13 bases between. This CDR3 reads CASSWGTSSYEQYF. DNA of the CDR3: TGTGCCAGCAGTTGGGGGACATCTAGCTACGAGCAGTACTTC.

This clonotype was seen only a few times. The chain is built from TRBV6-4 and TRBJ2-7; 7 nucleotides agree with TRBD2. Germline V lookup: CDR1 MRHNA, CDR2 SNTAGT. CDR3 length equals 15 residues. V gave up 4 bases and J gave up 2 bases; unmatched junction bases: 8. The CDR3 DNA sequence: TGTGCCAGCAGTGCTGTCAGCGGGGCGGCCTACGAGCAGTACTTC. This encodes CASSAVSGAAYEQYF.

This clonotype has a handful of counts. The CDR3 DNA reads as TGTGCCAGCAGTTACTCGAGACAGGGAGGCACAGATACGCAGTATTTT. It codes for CASSYSRQGGTDTQYF. The chain links TRBV6-5 to TRBJ2-3, with 7 positions matching TRBD1. With 0 bases clipped from V and 1 base from J, the junction kept 4 bases outside the gene matches. Germline CDR1 MNHEY, CDR2 SVGAGI. The CDR3 runs to 16 residues.

The chain couples TRBV12-3 or TRBV12-4 to TRBJ2-6; D is perhaps TRBD1 (6 bases). Trimming removed 6 bases at V and 7 bases at J, with 10 bases between. The CDR3 sequence is 13 residues long. The CDR3 here is CASRIGTANVLTF. CDR3 nucleotides: TGTGCCAGCAGGATAGGGACAGCCAACGTCCTGACTTTC.

This clonotype was recorded a few times. The chain carries TRBV7-3 and TRBJ2-7; D gene ambiguous. Germline CDR1 SGHTA, CDR2 FQGTGA. The CDR3 is made up of 17 amino acids. V shed 0 bases and J shed 4 bases, with 19 bases lying between them. CDR3 sequence (DNA): TGTGCCAGCAGCTTAACCCCAATTAAGGGCAGCTTGTACGAGCAGTACTTC. It translates to CASSLTPIKGSLYEQYF.

The J gene is TRBJ1-4, the V gene TRBV7-9; 8 bases line up with TRBD1. Germline trimming cut 2 bases from V and 5 bases from J; bases unmatched to any gene: 4. Germline-derived CDR1 and CDR2 are SEHNR and FQNEAQ (reference sequence). This CDR3 has 15 residues. DNA for the CDR3: TGTGCCAGCAGCTTAAACAGGGGGGGAAATGAAAAACTGTTTTTT. It codes for CASSLNRGGNEKLFF. The entire variable domain, with the rest obtained from reference TRBV7-9 and TRBJ1-4, is as follows: DTGVSQNPRHKITKRGQNVTFRCDPISEHNRLYWYRQTLGQGPEFLTYFQNEAQLEKSRLLSDRFSAERPKGSFSTLEIQRTEQGDSAMYLCASSLNRGGNEKLFFGSGTQLSVL.

This clonotype occurred a few times. V usage is TRBV7-9 and J usage is TRBJ2-5; no clear D. CDR1 and CDR2 from the germline V gene are SEHNR and FQNEAQ (reference sequence). V lost 8 bases to trimming and J lost 5 bases, with 18 bases between them. The CDR3 contains 14 residues. The CDR3 here is CASAVKDHAETQYF. As DNA, the CDR3 is TGTGCCAGCGCGGTTAAGGACCATGCGGAGACCCAGTACTTC.

The chain combines TRBV6-5 with TRBJ2-7; either TRBD1 or TRBD2 may supply D (5 bases each). V was cut by 2 bases and J by 1 base, with 15 bases left in between. This CDR3 has 16 residues. The germline CDR1 and CDR2 sequences are MNHEY and SVGAGI. CDR3 DNA: TGTGCCAGCAGTTACACGGGGTGGGACCTATCCTACGAGCAGTACTTC. Translated: CASSYTGWDLSYEQYF.

This clonotype was seen many times. The V and J genes are TRBV6-2 or TRBV6-3 and TRBJ1-1; 7 positions match TRBD1. The germline CDR1 and CDR2 sequences are MNHEY and SVGEGT. The CDR3 extends over 15 amino acids. The V segment lost 4 bases and the J segment 3 bases; nucleotides outside the gene matches: 8. CDR3 in DNA: TGTGCCAGCAGTTTTTTATGGCAGGGGGACACTGAAGCTTTCTTT. This codes for CASSFLWQGDTEAFF.

This sequence joins TRBV5-1 and TRBJ2-5; D may be TRBD2 (5 bases). The germline gives CDR1 SGHRS, CDR2 YFSETQ. Trimming cost V 0 bases and J 0 bases, with 12 bases left between them. The CDR3 sequence is 16 residues long. CDR3 region: CASSLVLATNQETQYF. Here the CDR3 DNA reads TGCGCCAGCAGCTTGGTCCTAGCCACCAACCAAGAGACCCAGTACTTC.

This clonotype was counted between two and nine times. This CDR3 reads CASSPWDTGELFF. The CDR3 bases are TGCGCCAGCAGCCCGTGGGACACCGGGGAGCTGTTTTTT. J is TRBJ2-2 and V is TRBV5-1; D is unclear. V gave up 4 bases and J gave up 3 bases, with 7 bases separating them. The CDR3 has 13 residues. Germline assignment: CDR1 SGHRS and CDR2 YFSETQ.

This clonotype has a handful of counts. The rearrangement uses TRBV7-6 and TRBJ1-1; possible D gene TRBD1, 6 bases. The CDR3 loop spans 14 amino acids. Trimming shortened V by 5 bases and J by 5 bases, and 15 bases separated the two germline ends. CDR1 SGHVS and CDR2 FNYEAQ come from the germline V gene. The CDR3 is CASSAGGGATEAFF. CDR3 sequence (DNA): TGTGCCAGCAGCGCCGGAGGGGGGGCTACTGAAGCTTTCTTT.

This clonotype has just a few counts. The J gene is TRBJ2-7, the V gene TRBV7-2; 9 bases match TRBD2. The CDR3 runs 15 residues. J lost 0 bases, V lost 5 bases, and 5 bases had no gene match. Germline-derived CDR1 and CDR2 are SGHTA and FQGNSA. Here the CDR3 reads CASSRSGGSSYEQYF. The CDR3 bases are TGTGCCAGCAGCCGTAGCGGGGGAAGCTCCTACGAGCAGTACTTC.